The 25 T cell receptor beta chains reported below all come from one sample, sequenced in a study of post-analysis software for immune sequencing data. Study-level points and caveats: The study found TRBV5-6, TRBV5-1 and TRBV20-1 among roughly 5 TRBV segments more frequent in patients than controls.

These receptors have no known antigen. Libraries were made from TCR beta cDNA, and they carried unique molecular identifiers. TCRdb processed the PCR reads anew with MiXCR; each CDR3 protein has one entry. Found here are more than 450,000 distinct CDR3 sequences, roughly 45% of them singletons; the top ten hold under 2%. The sample was blood. These receptors were taken from a girl under 18 with multiple sclerosis.

The sample holds a few counts of this clonotype. The rearrangement uses TRBV5-1 and TRBJ2-7; tentatively, D is TRBD2 (5 bases). V gave up 0 bases and J gave up 3 bases, with 10 bases separating them. The V gene's germline CDR1 is SGHRS and CDR2 YFSETQ. The CDR3 length is 14 residues. CDR3 amino acids: CASSLETDYYEQYF. CDR3 sequence (DNA): TGCGCCAGCAGCTTGGAAACAGACTACTACGAGCAGTACTTC. Based on the CDR3 plus reference TRBV5-1 and TRBJ2-7, the full variable domain is KAGVTQTPRYLIKTRGQQVTLSCSPISGHRSVSWYQQTPGQGLQFLFEYFSETQRNKGNFPGRFSGRQFSNSRSEMNVSTLELGDSALYLCASSLETDYYEQYFGPGTRLTVT.

This clonotype was seen a few times. This chain connects TRBV5-5 to TRBJ2-1; 7 bases agree with TRBD1. With the DNA end fitting TRBJ2-7 better, the J assignment may be wrong. This CDR3 has 14 residues. Looked up from germline, CDR1 is SGHKS and CDR2 is YYEKEE (reference sequence). The CDR3 loop is CASSAQGSYNEQYF. CDR3 nucleotides: TGTGCCAGCAGTGCACAGGGGTCCTACAATGAGCAGTACTTC.

The chain is built from TRBV28 and TRBJ2-3; perhaps TRBD1 as D (6 bases). This CDR3 is built from 14 residues. Germline CDR1 is MDHEN and CDR2 is SYDVKM. V was shortened by 6 bases and J by 3 bases, with 13 bases between the two germline ends. The CDR3 DNA reads as TGTGCCAGCAGCACAGGGTTTGTTACAGATACGCAGTATTTT. As protein: CASSTGFVTDTQYF.

This clonotype showed up just a few times. The chain combines TRBV5-1 with TRBJ2-7, with 7 positions matching TRBD2. The CDR3 totals 15 residues. CDR1 is SGHRS, CDR2 YFSETQ, per germline. Trimming took 3 bases from V and 6 from J; bases not matched to a gene: 12. CDR3 DNA: TGCGCCAGCAGCTGGCGGGGGATAGGCGCGTCCGAGCAGTACTTC. This gives the protein CASSWRGIGASEQYF.

The chain employs TRBV28 and TRBJ1-4; D ambiguous. The CDR3 consists of 15 residues. The germline CDR1 and CDR2 sequences are MDHEN and SYDVKM. Trimming took off 3 bases at V and 7 bases at J, with 15 bases between the two ends. DNA for the CDR3: TGTGCCAGCAGTTTCAGATTACAGAGAACTGAAAAACTGTTTTTT. This encodes CASSFRLQRTEKLFF.

This clonotype was seen only a few times. V and J are TRBV29-1 and TRBJ1-2, with D hard to call. V lost 3 bases to trimming and J lost 3 bases, with 11 bases between them. This CDR3 region has 13 residues. In germline, CDR1 is SQVTM, CDR2 ANQGSEA. CDR3 sequence: CSVDPSEDYGYTF. The CDR3 nucleotides are TGCAGCGTTGATCCCTCCGAGGACTATGGCTACACCTTC. Variable domain in full (rest from reference TRBV29-1 and TRBJ1-2): SAVISQKPSRDICQRGTSLTIQCQVDSQVTMMFWYRQQPGQSLTLIATANQGSEATYESGFVIDKFPISRPNLTFSTLTVSNMSPEDSSIYLCSVDPSEDYGYTFGSGTRLTVV.

This chain joins TRBV7-9 and TRBJ2-1; D remains unclear. Germline V gene lookup returns CDR1 SEHNR and CDR2 FQNEAQ (reference sequence). Trimming took off 5 bases at V and 10 bases at J, with 12 bases between the two ends. This CDR3 is 12 amino acids long. The CDR3 region has the DNA TGTGCCAGCAGCGCCTCGGAGACCGAGCAGTTCTTC. The encoded protein is CASSASETEQFF.

This clonotype was found once. This chain connects TRBV6-5 to TRBJ1-1, with no clear D. Germline values: CDR1 MNHEY, CDR2 SVGAGI. The CDR3 covers 14 residues. V was shortened by 0 bases and J by 4 bases, with 9 bases between the two germline ends. The CDR3 DNA reads TGTGCCAGCAGTTACTCGGCGGTGAGCACTGAAGCTTTCTTT. Translating gives CASSYSAVSTEAFF.

The chain has TRBV12-3 or TRBV12-4 and TRBJ1-1; 8 bases are shared with TRBD1. V was pared by 3 bases and J by 7 bases, with 4 bases of the junction left unmatched. The CDR3 loop spans 13 amino acids. The CDR3 is CASSLGGQVEAFF. As DNA, the CDR3 is TGTGCCAGCAGTTTGGGGGGACAGGTTGAAGCTTTCTTT.

There are a few counts of this clonotype. This chain joins TRBV5-1 and TRBJ2-1, with D unresolved. This CDR3 spans 12 amino acids. Trimming took 2 bases from V and 9 from J, leaving 9 bases between them. The V gene's germline CDR1 is SGHRS and CDR2 YFSETQ. The CDR3 protein is CASSFTNGEQFF. The CDR3 DNA reads TGCGCCAGCAGCTTTACTAACGGTGAGCAGTTCTTC.

There are a few counts of this clonotype. CDR3 sequence reads: CSASTGTFGNIQYF. The CDR3 DNA reads as TGCAGTGCGTCGACCGGGACCTTCGGGAACATTCAGTACTTC. V is TRBV20-1 and J is TRBJ2-4; D tentatively fits TRBD1 or TRBD2 (5 bases each). The CDR3 sequence is 14 residues long. V lost 6 bases and J 7 bases, leaving 19 bases between the germline ends. Looked up from germline, CDR1 is DFQATT and CDR2 is SNEGSKA (reference sequence).

The chain joins TRBV5-5 to TRBJ2-4, with D possibly being TRBD1 (5 bases). Looked up from germline, CDR1 is SGHKS and CDR2 is YYEKEE (reference sequence). The CDR3 is 15 amino acids. V lost 0 bases to trimming and J lost 5 bases, with 12 bases between them. CDR3 nucleotide sequence: TGTGCCAGCAGCTTGGGACAGTTAGTGGAAAACATTCAGTACTTC. Amino acid sequence: CASSLGQLVENIQYF.

The chain couples TRBV10-3 to TRBJ2-5, with 12 bases fitting TRBD2. CDR1 and CDR2 from the germline V gene are ENHRY and SYGVKD. This CDR3 is 15 amino acids long. V shed 2 bases and J 5 bases; nucleotides not matched to a gene: 3. In nucleotides, the CDR3 is TGTGCCATCAGTGAGGGACTAGCGGGAACGGAGACCCAGTACTTC. Encoded protein: CAISEGLAGTETQYF.

This clonotype turned up a few times. The chain recombines TRBV12-3 or TRBV12-4 with TRBJ2-5, with unresolved D. CDR3 size: 15 residues. V was pared by 8 bases and J by 7 bases, with 23 bases between. The CDR3 coding sequence is TGTGCCAGCGGTACGAGGCCAGCGTCCAAGGGGACCCAGTACTTC. This gives the protein CASGTRPASKGTQYF.

The chain carries TRBV29-1 and TRBJ2-1; D possibly corresponds to TRBD1 (6 bases). The CDR3 has 13 residues. With 3 bases removed from V and 4 bases from J, the gap between germline ends came to 10 bases. Germline CDR1 SQVTM, CDR2 ANQGSEA. CDR3 sequence reads: CSVDEGDYNEQFF. As DNA, the CDR3 is TGCAGCGTTGACGAGGGGGATTACAATGAGCAGTTCTTC.

The V gene is TRBV5-5, the J gene TRBJ2-7; TRBD1 agrees at 7 bases. Germline CDR1 reads SGHKS; CDR2 reads YYEKEE (reference sequence). CDR3 size: 15 residues. Trimming took 4 bases from V and 0 from J; bases not matched to a gene: 7. CDR3 region: CASSPDRESSYEQYF. The CDR3 bases are TGTGCCAGCAGCCCCGACAGGGAAAGCTCCTACGAGCAGTACTTC.

The chain uses TRBV7-9 and TRBJ2-3; a possible D gene is TRBD2 (6 bases). Germline CDR1 reads SEHNR; CDR2 reads FQNEAQ (reference sequence). Trimming removed 5 bases at V and 4 bases at J, with 13 bases between. The CDR3 covers 14 residues. The CDR3, as DNA: TGTGCCAGCAGCGCCGGGACTCATTCAGATACGCAGTATTTT. Translation: CASSAGTHSDTQYF.

The sample holds a few counts of this clonotype. This sequence joins TRBV5-5 and TRBJ2-4; the match to TRBD2 covers 7 bases. The J call is in doubt because the DNA end fits TRBJ2-7 better. Germline lookup yields CDR1 SGHKS and CDR2 YYEKEE (reference sequence). The CDR3 is made up of 14 amino acids. The CDR3 sequence is CASSPLGGAYEQYF. CDR3 DNA: TGTGCCAGCAGCCCCCTGGGAGGGGCATACGAGCAGTACTTC.

This clonotype was recorded at least ten times. This chain connects TRBV12-3 or TRBV12-4 to TRBJ2-5; no reliable D call. This CDR3 has 13 residues. Trimming pared 2 bases from V and 3 bases from J, leaving 7 bases between. The CDR3 DNA sequence: TGTGCCAGCAGTTTATTGGCCGAAGAGACCCAGTACTTC. It is translated as CASSLLAEETQYF.

This clonotype is a singleton in its sample. The germline gene is not matched at one end of the junction; a read error may be the cause. The chain employs TRBV12-3 or TRBV12-4 and TRBJ2-6; D remains unclear. The CDR3 has 13 amino acids. Here the CDR3 DNA reads TGTACCAGCAGTTTACTCTTTCCCAACGTCCTGACTTTC. This sequence encodes CTSSLLFPNVLTF.

The chain uses TRBV27 and TRBJ2-3; tentatively, D is TRBD1 or TRBD2 (5 bases each). The length of the CDR3 is 19 residues. Deletions cut 0 bases from V and 4 bases from J, with 23 bases between. Per germline, CDR1 MNHEY and CDR2 SMNVEV (reference sequence). The DNA for the CDR3 is TGTGCCAGCAGTTTATCTCGGTTTACGGGGCCGTTGGGCGCAGATACGCAGTATTTT. Encoded protein: CASSLSRFTGPLGADTQYF.

The chain links TRBV12-3 or TRBV12-4 to TRBJ2-4; D unresolved. The CDR3 is 12 residues long. V was clipped by 6 bases and J by 11 bases, with 14 bases between them. The DNA for the CDR3 is TGTGCCAGCAGGGGGATTCTCGGAGTTCAGTACTTC. Translation gives CASRGILGVQYF.

The chain has TRBV29-1 and TRBJ2-3; 8 bases map to TRBD2. CDR1 SQVTM and CDR2 ANQGSEA come from the germline V gene. V trimming: 1 base; J trimming: 0 bases; junction bases outside the gene matches: 0. CDR3 size: 14 residues. As DNA, the CDR3 is TGCAGCGTTGAAGCTAGCGGGAGCACAGATACGCAGTATTTT. Translating it yields CSVEASGSTDTQYF.

This clonotype was detected a few times. This chain connects TRBV29-1 to TRBJ2-5; TRBD2 might be the D (6 bases). The CDR3 loop spans 14 amino acids. Germline CDR1 reads SQVTM; CDR2 reads ANQGSEA. Trimming stripped 1 base from V and 3 bases from J, with 12 bases between. The CDR3 is CSVEGRRGKETQYF. CDR3 coding DNA: TGCAGCGTTGAAGGCCGGCGGGGAAAAGAGACCCAGTACTTC.

This clonotype was observed a few times. This chain connects TRBV5-1 to TRBJ2-7; 8 bases agree with TRBD1. The CDR3 is 16 residues long. V was clipped by 0 bases and J by 4 bases; unmatched bases: 9. CDR1 and CDR2 (germline): SGHRS, YFSETQ. In DNA form, the CDR3 reads TGCGCCAGCAGCTTGGCCGTAGCGGACAGGGTTTACGAGCAGTACTTC. It yields the protein CASSLAVADRVYEQYF.